The sample holds many counts of the clone carrying this T cell receptor (beta chain). The antigen remains unidentified. The sample is drawn from a study of post-analysis software for immune sequencing data. Prepared TCR beta cDNA libraries contained unique molecular identifiers. TCRdb re-called the PCR reads through MiXCR, storing one row per CDR3 protein. Counted here are hundreds of thousands of distinct CDR3 sequences, over 35% occurring once; the ten biggest clones make up 9% to 14%. The CDR3 runs 12 residues. Germline V lookup: CDR1 SEHNR, CDR2 FQNEAQ (reference sequence). With 1 base removed from V and 8 bases from J, the gap between germline ends came to 8 bases. Findings and caveats of the study: There was significantly lower normalized Chao1 diversity in multiple sclerosis patients than in controls. Under the F measure, samples that were prepared in one batch clustered strongly together. TRBV5-6, TRBV5-1 and TRBV20-1 belonged to a set of about 5 TRBV segments that were more frequent in patients than controls.

The V gene is TRBV7-9, the J gene TRBJ1-1, with a weak D call TRBD1 (5 bases). The clonotype comes from a girl aged 5-17 years with multiple sclerosis. The material sequenced was blood. Here the CDR3 reads CASSLVGGEAFF. For the CDR3, the DNA is TGTGCCAGCAGCTTAGTCGGGGGAGAAGCTTTCTTT.